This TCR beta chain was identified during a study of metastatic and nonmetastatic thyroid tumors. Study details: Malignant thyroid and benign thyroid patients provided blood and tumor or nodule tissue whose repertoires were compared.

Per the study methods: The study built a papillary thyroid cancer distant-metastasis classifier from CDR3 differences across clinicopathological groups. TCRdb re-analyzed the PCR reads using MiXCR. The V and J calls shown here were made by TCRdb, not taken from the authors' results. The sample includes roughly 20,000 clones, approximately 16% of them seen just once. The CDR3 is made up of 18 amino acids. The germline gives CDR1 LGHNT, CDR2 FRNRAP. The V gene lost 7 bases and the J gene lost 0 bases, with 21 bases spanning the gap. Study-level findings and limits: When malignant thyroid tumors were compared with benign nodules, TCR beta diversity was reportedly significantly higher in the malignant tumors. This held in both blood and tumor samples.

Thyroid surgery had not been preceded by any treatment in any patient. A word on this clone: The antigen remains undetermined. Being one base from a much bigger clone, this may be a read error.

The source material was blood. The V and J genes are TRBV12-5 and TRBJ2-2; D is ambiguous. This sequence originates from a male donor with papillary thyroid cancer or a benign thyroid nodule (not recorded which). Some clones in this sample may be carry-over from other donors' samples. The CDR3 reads CASAADQWGNTNTGELFF. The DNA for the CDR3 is TGTGCTAGTGCCGCAGATCAATGGGGTAACACGAACACCGGGGAGCTGTTTTTT.